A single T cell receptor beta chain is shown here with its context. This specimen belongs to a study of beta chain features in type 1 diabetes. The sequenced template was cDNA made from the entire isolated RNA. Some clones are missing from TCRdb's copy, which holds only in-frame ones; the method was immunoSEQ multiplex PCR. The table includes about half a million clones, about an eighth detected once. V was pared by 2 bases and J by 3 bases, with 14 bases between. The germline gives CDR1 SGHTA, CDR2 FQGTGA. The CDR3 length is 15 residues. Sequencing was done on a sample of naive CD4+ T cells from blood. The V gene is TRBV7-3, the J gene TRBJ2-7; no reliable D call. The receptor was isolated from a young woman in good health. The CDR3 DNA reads TGTGCCAGCAGCTTAGTCCCAGTGCTGGACTACGAGCAGTACTTC. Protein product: CASSLVPVLDYEQYF.